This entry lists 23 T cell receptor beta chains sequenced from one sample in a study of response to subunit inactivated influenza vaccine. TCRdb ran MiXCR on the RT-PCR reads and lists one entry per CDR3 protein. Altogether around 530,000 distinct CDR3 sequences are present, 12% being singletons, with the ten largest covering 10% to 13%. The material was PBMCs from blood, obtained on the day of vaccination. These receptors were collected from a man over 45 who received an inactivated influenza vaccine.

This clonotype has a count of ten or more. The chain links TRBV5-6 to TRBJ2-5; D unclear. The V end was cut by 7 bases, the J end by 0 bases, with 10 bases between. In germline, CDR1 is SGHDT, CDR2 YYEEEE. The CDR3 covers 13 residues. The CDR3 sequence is CASFTGYQETQYF. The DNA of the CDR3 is TGTGCCAGCTTCACCGGGTACCAAGAGACCCAGTACTTC.

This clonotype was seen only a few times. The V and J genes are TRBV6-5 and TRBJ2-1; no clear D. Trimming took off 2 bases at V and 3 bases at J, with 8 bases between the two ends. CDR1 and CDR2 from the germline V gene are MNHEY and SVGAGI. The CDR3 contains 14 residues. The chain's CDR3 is CASSYRADYNEQFF. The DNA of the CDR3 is TGTGCCAGCAGTTACAGGGCCGACTACAATGAGCAGTTCTTC.

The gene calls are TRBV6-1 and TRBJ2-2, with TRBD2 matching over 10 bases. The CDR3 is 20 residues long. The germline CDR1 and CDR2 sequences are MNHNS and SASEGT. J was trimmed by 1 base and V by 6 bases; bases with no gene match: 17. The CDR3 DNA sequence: TGTGCCAGCAGGAACTTCCCAATAGCGGGGGGTTCACTGAACACCGGGGAGCTGTTTTTT. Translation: CASRNFPIAGGSLNTGELFF.

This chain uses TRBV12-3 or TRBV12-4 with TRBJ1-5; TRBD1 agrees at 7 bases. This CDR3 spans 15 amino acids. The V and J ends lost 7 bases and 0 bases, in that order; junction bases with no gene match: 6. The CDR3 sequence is CASTVTGYSNQPQHF. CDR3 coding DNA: TGTGCCAGCACCGTGACAGGGTATAGCAATCAGCCCCAGCATTTT.

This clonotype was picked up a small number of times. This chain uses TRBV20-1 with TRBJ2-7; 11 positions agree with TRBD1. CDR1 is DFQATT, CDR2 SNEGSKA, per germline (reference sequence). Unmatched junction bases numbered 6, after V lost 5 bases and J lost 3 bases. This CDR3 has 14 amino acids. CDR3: CSAAWTGGNYEQYF. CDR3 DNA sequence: TGCAGTGCTGCCTGGACAGGGGGCAACTACGAGCAGTACTTC.

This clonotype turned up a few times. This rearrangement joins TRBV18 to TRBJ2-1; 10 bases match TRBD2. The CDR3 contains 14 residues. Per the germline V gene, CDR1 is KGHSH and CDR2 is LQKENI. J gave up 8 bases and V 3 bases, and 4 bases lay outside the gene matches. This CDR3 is CASSPGLARDEQFF. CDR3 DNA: TGTGCCAGCTCACCGGGACTAGCGAGGGATGAGCAGTTCTTC.

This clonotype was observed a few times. CDR3 in DNA: TGTGCCAGCAGTTTTCTGGGTGAGGGCACCGGGGAGCTGTTTTTT. It encodes CASSFLGEGTGELFF. The genes are TRBV28 and TRBJ2-2, with D possibly being TRBD2 (5 bases). The CDR3 has 15 amino acids. V lost 3 bases, J lost 4 bases, and 12 bases lay in between. Germline V gene sequence: CDR1 MDHEN, CDR2 SYDVKM.

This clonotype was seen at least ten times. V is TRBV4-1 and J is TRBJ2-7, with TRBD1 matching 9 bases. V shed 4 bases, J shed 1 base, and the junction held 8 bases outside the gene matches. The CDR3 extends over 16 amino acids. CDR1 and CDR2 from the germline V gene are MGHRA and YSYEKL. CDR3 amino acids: CASSRSGQGFSYEQYF. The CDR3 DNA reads TGCGCCAGCAGCCGCTCGGGACAGGGATTTTCCTACGAGCAGTACTTC.

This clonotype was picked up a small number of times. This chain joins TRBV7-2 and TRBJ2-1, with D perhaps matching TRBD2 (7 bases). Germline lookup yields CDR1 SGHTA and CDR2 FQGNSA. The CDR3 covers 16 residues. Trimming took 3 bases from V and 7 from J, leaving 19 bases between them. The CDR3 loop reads CASSLGLWGGRNEQFF. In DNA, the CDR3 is TGTGCCAGCAGCTTGGGGCTGTGGGGGGGCAGGAATGAGCAGTTCTTC.

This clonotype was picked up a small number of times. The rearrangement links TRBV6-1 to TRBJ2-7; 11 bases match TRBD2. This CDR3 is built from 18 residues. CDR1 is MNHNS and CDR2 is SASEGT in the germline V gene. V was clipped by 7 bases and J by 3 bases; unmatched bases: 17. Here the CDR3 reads CASMGTSGLLTHFYEQYF. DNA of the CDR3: TGTGCCAGCATGGGGACTAGCGGACTTCTTACACACTTCTACGAGCAGTACTTC.

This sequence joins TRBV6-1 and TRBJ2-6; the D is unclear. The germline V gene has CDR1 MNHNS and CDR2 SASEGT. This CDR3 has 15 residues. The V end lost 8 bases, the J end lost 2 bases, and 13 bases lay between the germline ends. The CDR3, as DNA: TGTGCCAGCCTACCGACGGGCGCTGGGGCCAACGTCCTGACTTTC. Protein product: CASLPTGAGANVLTF.

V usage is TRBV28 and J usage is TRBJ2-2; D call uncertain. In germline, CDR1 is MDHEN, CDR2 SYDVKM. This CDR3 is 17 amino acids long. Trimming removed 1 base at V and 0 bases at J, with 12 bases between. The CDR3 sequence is CASSLSRKKTNTGELFF. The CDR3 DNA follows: TGTGCCAGCAGTTTATCCCGGAAGAAGACGAACACCGGGGAGCTGTTTTTT.

CDR3 amino acids: CASSPWGTSADTQYF. In nucleotides, the CDR3 is TGTGCCAGCAGCCCCTGGGGGACTAGTGCAGATACGCAGTATTTT. This chain joins TRBV7-8 and TRBJ2-3, with 8 positions matching TRBD2. This CDR3 is built from 15 residues. The V and J ends lost 5 bases and 4 bases, in that order; junction bases with no gene match: 8. Germline V gives CDR1 SGHVS, CDR2 FQNEAQ. Full variable domain (missing parts from reference TRBV7-8 and TRBJ2-3): GAGVSQSPRYKVAKRGQDVALRCDPISGHVSLFWYQQALGQGPEFLTYFQNEAQLDKSGLPSDRFFAERPEGSVSTLKIQRTQQEDSAVYLCASSPWGTSADTQYFGPGTRLTVL.

CDR3 coding DNA: TGTGCCAGCAGCACTAGCTTTGGGGCCAACGTCCTGACTTTC. This encodes CASSTSFGANVLTF. V gene TRBV28 combines with J gene TRBJ2-6, with a possible D match to TRBD2 (6 bases). This CDR3 region has 14 residues. Trimming left V 6 bases short and J 3 bases short, with 9 bases between. Germline V lookup: CDR1 MDHEN, CDR2 SYDVKM.

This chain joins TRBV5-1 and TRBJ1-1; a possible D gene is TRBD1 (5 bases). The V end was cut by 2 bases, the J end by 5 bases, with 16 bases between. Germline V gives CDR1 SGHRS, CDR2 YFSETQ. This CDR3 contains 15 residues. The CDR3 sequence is CASSLAEGRGTEAFF. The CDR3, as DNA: TGCGCCAGCAGCTTAGCGGAGGGACGGGGTACTGAAGCTTTCTTT.

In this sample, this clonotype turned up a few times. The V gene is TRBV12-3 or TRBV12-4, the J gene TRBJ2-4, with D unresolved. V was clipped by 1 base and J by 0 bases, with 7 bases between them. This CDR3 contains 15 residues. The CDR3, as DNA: TGTGCCAGCAGTTTAGGGGCCCTAGCCAAAAACATTCAGTACTTC. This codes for CASSLGALAKNIQYF.

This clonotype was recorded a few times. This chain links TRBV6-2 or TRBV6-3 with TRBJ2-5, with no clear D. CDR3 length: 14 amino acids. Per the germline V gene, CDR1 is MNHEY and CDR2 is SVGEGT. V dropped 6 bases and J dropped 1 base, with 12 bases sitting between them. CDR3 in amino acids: CASRLTPFQETQYF. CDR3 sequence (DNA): TGTGCCAGCAGACTAACACCTTTCCAAGAGACCCAGTACTTC.

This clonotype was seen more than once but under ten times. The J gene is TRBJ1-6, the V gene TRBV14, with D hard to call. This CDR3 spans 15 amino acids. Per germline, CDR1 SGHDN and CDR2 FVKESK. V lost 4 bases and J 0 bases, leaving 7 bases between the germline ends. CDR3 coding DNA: TGTGCCAGCAGCCGCTACAGCTCCTATAATTCACCCCTCCACTTT. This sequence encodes CASSRYSSYNSPLHF.

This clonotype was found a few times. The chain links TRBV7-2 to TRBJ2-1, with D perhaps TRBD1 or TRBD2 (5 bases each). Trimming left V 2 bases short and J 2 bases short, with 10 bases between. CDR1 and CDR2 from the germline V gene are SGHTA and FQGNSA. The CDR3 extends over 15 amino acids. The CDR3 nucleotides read TGTGCCAGCAGCTTATATGGGGGACCCTACAATGAGCAGTTCTTC. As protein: CASSLYGGPYNEQFF.

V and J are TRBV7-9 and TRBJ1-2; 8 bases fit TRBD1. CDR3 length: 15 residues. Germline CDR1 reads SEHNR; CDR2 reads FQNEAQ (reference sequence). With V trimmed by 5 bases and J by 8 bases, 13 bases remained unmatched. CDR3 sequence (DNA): TGTGCCAGCAGCCTCGCCGCGACAGGGGTAGGCGGCTACACCTTC. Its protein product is CASSLAATGVGGYTF.

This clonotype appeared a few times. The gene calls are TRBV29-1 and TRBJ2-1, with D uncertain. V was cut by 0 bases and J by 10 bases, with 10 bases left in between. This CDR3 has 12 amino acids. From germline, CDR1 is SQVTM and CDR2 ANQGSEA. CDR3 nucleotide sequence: TGCAGCGTTGAAGAACTCCCAGGAGAGCAGTTCTTC. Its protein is CSVEELPGEQFF.

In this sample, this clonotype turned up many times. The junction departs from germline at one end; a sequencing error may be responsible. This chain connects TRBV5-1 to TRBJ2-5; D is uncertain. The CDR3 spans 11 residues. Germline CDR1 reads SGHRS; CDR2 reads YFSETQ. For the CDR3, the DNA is TGTGCCAGCAGCTCTTCGGAGACCCAGTACTTC. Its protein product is CASSSSETQYF. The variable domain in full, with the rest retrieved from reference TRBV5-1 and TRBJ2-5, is KAGVTQTPRYLIKTRGQQVTLSCSPISGHRSVSWYQQTPGQGLQFLFEYFSETQRNKGNFPGRFSGRQFSNSRSEMNVSTLELGDSALYLCASSSSETQYFGPGTRLLVL.

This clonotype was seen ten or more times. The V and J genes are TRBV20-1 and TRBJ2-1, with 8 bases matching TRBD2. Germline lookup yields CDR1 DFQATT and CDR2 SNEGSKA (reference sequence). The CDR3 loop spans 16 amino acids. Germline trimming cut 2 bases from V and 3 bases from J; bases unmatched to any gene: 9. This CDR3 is CSARKAGGTGYNEQFF. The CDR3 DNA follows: TGCAGTGCTAGAAAGGCGGGGGGAACGGGCTACAATGAGCAGTTCTTC.